This T cell receptor (beta chain) was sequenced during a study of radiotherapy plus CTLA-4 blockade in lung cancer. Across the study: Objective responses occurred in roughly 20% of patients; around 30% had disease control.

Study-level points and caveats: Early blood T cell clone dynamics reportedly forecast response best, with interferon-beta.

Data came from immunoSEQ multiplex PCR; TCRdb stores just in-frame clones and leaves some out. This sample yields around 99,000 clones, of which approximately 86% are seen a single time; about 5.3% belongs to the top ten. As regards this clone: Antigen unknown.

Germline CDR1 reads MNHEY; CDR2 reads SMNVEV (reference sequence). This CDR3 is 13 amino acids long. V was pared by 3 bases and J by 3 bases, with 6 bases between. Alongside CTLA-4 blockade with ipilimumab, patients with chemo-refractory metastatic non-small-cell lung cancer received focal radiation. The TCR was taken from a human donor with non-small cell lung cancer that progressed on radiotherapy plus ipilimumab. The chain combines TRBV27 with TRBJ1-3; D is uncertain. This material consisted of peripheral blood, taken from a patient treated with radiotherapy plus ipilimumab. CDR3 in DNA: TGTGCCAGCAGTTTCCAGTTTGGAAACACCATATATTTT. Its translation is CASSFQFGNTIYF.